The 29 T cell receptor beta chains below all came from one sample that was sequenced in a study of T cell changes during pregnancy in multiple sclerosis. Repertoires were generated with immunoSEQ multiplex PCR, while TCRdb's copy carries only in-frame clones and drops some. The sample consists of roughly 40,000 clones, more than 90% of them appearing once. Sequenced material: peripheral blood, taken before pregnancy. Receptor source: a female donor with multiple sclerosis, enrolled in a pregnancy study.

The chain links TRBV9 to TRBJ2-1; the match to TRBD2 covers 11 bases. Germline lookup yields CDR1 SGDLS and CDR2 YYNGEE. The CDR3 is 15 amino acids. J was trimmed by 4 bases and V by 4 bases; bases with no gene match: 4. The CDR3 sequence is CASSFLAGGYNEQFF. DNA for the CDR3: TGTGCCAGCAGCTTTCTAGCGGGAGGTTACAATGAGCAGTTCTTC.

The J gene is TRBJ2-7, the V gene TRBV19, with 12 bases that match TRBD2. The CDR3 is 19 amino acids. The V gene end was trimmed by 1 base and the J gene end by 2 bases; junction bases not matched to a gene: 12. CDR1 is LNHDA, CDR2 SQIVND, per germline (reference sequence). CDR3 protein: CASSIAGGTSGRLPYEQYF. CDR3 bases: TGTGCCAGTAGTATAGCGGGGGGGACTAGCGGGCGACTGCCCTACGAGCAGTACTTC.

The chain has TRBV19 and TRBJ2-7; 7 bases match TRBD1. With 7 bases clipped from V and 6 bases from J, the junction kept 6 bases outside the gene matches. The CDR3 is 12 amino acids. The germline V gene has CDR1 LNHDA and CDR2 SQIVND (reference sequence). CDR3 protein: CASKGQNPEQYF. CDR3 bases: TGTGCCAGTAAGGGACAGAATCCCGAGCAGTACTTC.

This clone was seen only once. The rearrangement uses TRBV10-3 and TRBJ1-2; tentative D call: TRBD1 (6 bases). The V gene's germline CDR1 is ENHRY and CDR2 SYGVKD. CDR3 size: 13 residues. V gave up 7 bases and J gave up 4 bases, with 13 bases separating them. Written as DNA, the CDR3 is TGTGCCATCACCCTACAGGGTGCCTATGGCTACACCTTC. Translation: CAITLQGAYGYTF.

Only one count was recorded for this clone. This CDR3 is CASSKTGTGHGYTF. The CDR3 region has the DNA TGTGCCAGTAGTAAAACTGGGACAGGGCATGGCTACACCTTC. This rearrangement joins TRBV19 to TRBJ1-2; 9 bases fit TRBD1. The CDR3 is 14 residues long. Germline values: CDR1 LNHDA, CDR2 SQIVND (reference sequence). V trimming: 4 bases; J trimming: 6 bases; junction bases outside the gene matches: 6.

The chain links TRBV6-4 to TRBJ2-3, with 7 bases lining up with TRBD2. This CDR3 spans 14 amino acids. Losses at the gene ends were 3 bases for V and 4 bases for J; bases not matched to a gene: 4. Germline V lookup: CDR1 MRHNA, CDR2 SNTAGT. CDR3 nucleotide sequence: TGTGCCAGCAGTGAACGGGAGGCCCCAGATACGCAGTATTTT. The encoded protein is CASSEREAPDTQYF.

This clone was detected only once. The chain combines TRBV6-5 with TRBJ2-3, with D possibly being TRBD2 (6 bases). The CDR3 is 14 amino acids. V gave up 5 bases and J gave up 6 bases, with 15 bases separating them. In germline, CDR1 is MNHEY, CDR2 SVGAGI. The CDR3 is CASSPTTRHDTQYF. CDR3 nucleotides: TGTGCCAGCAGTCCAACGACTAGACACGATACGCAGTATTTT.

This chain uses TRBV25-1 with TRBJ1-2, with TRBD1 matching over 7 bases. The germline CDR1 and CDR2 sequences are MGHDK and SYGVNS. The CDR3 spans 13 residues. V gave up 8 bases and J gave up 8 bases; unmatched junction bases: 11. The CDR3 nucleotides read TGTGCCAGCTTTACAGGGGTCCCCGGGGGCTACACCTTC. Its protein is CASFTGVPGGYTF.

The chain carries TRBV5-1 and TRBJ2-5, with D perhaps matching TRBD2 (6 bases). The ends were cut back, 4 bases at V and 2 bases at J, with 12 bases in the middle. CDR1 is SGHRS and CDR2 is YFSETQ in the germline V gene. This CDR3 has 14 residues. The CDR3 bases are TGCGCCAGCAGCCGAGGTAGCGGTCAAGAGACCCAGTACTTC. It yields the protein CASSRGSGQETQYF.

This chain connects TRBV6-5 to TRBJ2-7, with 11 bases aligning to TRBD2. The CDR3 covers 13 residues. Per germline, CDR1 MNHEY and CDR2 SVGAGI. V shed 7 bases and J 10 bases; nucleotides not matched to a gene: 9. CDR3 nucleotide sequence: TGTGCCAGCAAGCTAGCGGGGGGCTACGTTCAGTACTTC. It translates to CASKLAGGYVQYF.

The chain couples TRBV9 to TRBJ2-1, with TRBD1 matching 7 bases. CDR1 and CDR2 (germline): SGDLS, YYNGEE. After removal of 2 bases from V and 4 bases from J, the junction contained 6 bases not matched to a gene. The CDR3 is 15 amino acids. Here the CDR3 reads CASSVRDRAYNEQFF. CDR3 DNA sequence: TGTGCCAGCAGCGTTAGAGACAGGGCTTACAATGAGCAGTTCTTC.

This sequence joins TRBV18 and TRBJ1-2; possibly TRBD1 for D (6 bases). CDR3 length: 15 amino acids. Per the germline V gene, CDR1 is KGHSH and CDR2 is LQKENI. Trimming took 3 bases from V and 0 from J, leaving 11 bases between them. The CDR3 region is CASSPWDTANYGYTF. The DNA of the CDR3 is TGTGCCAGCTCACCTTGGGACACCGCTAACTATGGCTACACCTTC.

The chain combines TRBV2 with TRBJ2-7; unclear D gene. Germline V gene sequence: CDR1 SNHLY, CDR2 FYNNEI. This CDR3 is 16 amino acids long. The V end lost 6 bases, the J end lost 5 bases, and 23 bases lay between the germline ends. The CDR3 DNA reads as TGTGCCAGCAGGCAACAATCCGCACTAAAGCCCAACGAGCAGTACTTC. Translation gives CASRQQSALKPNEQYF. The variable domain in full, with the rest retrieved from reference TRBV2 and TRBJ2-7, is EPEVTQTPSHQVTQMGQEVILRCVPISNHLYFYWYRQILGQKVEFLVSFYNNEISEKSEIFDDQFSVERPDGSNFTLKIRSTKLEDSAMYFCASRQQSALKPNEQYFGPGTRLTVT.

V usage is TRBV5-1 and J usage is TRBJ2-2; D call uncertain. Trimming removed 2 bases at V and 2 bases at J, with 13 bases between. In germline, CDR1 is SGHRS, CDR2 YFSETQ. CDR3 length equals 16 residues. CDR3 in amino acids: CASSFGQLVNTGELFF. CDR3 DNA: TGCGCCAGCAGCTTTGGTCAACTGGTAAACACCGGGGAGCTGTTTTTT.

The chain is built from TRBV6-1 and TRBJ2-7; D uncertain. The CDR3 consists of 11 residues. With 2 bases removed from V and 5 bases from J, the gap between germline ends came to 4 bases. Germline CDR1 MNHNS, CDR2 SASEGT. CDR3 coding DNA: TGTGCCAGCAGTGAACTTAACGAGCAGTACTTC. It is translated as CASSELNEQYF.

The CDR3, as DNA: TGCGCCAGCAGCATTCTGCCTGTCAGGGATGGTGCAGATACGCAGTATTTT. Amino acids: CASSILPVRDGADTQYF. The J gene is TRBJ2-3, the V gene TRBV5-1; TRBD1 might be the D (5 bases). V was clipped by 4 bases and J by 4 bases, with 22 bases between them. Germline CDR1 is SGHRS and CDR2 is YFSETQ. The CDR3 covers 17 residues.

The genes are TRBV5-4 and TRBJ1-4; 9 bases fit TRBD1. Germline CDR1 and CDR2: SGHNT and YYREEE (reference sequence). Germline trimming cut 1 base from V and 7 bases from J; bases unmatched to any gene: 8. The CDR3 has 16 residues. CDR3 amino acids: CASSLKQGAQLEKLFF. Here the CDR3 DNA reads TGTGCCAGCAGCTTGAAACAGGGGGCACAACTTGAAAAACTGTTTTTT.

CDR3 loop: CASSPTPSDTQYF. The CDR3, as DNA: TGTGCCAGTAGCCCTACTCCTAGTGATACGCAGTATTTT. The rearrangement uses TRBV19 and TRBJ2-3; no reliable D call. CDR1 is LNHDA and CDR2 is SQIVND in the germline V gene (reference sequence). Trimming removed 6 bases from V and 6 bases from J, with 13 bases in between. This CDR3 region has 13 residues.

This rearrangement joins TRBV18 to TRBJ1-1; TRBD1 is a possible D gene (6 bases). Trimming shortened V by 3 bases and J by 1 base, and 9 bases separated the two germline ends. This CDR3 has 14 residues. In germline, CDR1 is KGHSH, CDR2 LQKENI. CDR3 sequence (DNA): TGTGCCAGCTCACCGTTGACAGGGAACACTGAAGCTTTCTTT. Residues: CASSPLTGNTEAFF.

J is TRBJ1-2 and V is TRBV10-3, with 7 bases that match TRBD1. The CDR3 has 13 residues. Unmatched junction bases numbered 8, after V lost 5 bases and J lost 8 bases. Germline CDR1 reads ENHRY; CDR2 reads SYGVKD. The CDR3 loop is CAISPRQGEGYTF. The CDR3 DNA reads TGTGCCATCAGTCCAAGACAGGGTGAGGGCTACACCTTC.

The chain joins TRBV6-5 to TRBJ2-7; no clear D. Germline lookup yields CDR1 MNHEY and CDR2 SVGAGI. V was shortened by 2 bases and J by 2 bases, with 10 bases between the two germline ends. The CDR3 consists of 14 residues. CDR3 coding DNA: TGTGCCAGCAGTTACGGTCTACCCCCCTACGAGCAGTACTTC. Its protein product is CASSYGLPPYEQYF.

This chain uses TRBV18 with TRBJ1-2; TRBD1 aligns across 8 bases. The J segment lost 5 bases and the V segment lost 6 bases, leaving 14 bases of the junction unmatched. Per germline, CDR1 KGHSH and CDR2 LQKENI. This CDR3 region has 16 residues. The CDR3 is CASSLVRDRTSYGYTF. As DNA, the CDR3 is TGTGCCAGCTCGCTAGTGCGGGACAGGACTTCATATGGCTACACCTTC.

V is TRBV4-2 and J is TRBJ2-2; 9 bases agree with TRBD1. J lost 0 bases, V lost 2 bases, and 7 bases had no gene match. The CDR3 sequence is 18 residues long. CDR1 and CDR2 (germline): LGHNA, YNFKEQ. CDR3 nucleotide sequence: TGTGCCAGCAGCCAACAGGACAGGGGCGGGCCGAACACCGGGGAGCTGTTTTTT. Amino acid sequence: CASSQQDRGGPNTGELFF.

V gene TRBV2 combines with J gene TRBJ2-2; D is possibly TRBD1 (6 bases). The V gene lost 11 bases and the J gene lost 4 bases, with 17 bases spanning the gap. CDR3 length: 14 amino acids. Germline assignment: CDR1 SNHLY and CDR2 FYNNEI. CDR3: CAGTTGSVTGELFF. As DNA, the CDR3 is TGTGCCGGAACAACAGGGTCGGTCACCGGGGAGCTGTTTTTT.

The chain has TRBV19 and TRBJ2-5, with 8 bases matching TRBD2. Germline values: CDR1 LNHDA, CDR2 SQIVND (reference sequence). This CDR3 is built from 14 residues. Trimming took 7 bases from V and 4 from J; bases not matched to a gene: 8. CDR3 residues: CASKAAGGRETQYF. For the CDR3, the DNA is TGTGCCAGTAAGGCCGCGGGAGGAAGAGAGACCCAGTACTTC.

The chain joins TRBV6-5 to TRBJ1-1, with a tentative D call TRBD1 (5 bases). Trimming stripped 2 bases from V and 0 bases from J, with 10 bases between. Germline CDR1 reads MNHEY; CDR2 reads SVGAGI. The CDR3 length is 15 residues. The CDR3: CASSYVDSLNTEAFF. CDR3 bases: TGTGCCAGCAGTTACGTTGACAGCCTGAACACTGAAGCTTTCTTT.

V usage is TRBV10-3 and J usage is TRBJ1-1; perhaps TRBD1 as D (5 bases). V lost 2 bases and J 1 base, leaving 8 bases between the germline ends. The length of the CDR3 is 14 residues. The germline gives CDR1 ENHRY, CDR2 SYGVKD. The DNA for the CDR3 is TGTGCCATCAGTGAGAGCCAGGGGAACACTGAAGCTTTCTTT. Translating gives CAISESQGNTEAFF.

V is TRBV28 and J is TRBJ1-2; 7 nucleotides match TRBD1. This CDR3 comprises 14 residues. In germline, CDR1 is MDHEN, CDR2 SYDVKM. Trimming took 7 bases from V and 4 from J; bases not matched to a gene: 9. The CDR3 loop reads CASTLRSGGYGYTF. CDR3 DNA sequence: TGTGCCAGCACCCTCAGGTCAGGGGGCTATGGCTACACCTTC.

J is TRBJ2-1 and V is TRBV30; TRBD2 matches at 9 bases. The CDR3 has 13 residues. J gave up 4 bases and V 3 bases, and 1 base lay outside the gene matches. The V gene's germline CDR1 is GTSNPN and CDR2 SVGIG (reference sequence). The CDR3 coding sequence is TGTGCCTGGAGAAGCGGGAGGTACAATGAGCAGTTCTTC. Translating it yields CAWRSGRYNEQFF.